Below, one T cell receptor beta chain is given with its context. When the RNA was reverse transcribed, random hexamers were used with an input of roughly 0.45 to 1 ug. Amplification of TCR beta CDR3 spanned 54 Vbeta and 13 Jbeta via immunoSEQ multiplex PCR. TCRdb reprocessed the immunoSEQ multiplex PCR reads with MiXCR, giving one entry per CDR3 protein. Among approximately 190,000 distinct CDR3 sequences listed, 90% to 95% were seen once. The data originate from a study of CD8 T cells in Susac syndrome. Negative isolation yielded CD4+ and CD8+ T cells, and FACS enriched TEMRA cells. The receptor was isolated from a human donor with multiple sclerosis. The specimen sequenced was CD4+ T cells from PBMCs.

In DNA form, the CDR3 reads TGCAGTGCGGCCCGTGACTATGGCTACACCTTC. It encodes CSAARDYGYTF. The chain is built from TRBV20-1 and TRBJ1-2; D call uncertain. The CDR3 is made up of 11 amino acids. Germline V gene sequence: CDR1 DFQATT, CDR2 SNEGSKA (reference sequence). The ends were cut back, 6 bases at V and 3 bases at J, with 8 bases in the middle.